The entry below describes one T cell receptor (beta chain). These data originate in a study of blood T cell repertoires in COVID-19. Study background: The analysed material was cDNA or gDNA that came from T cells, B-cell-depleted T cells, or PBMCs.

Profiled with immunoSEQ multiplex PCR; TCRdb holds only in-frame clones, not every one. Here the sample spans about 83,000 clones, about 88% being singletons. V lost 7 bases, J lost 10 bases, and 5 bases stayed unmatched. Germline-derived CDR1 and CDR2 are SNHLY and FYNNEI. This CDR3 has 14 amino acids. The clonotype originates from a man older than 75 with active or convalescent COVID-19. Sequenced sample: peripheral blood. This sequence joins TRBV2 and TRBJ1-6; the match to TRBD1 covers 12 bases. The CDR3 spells CASIAGQGASPLHF. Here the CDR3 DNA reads TGTGCCAGCATCGCGGGACAGGGGGCCTCACCCCTCCACTTT.